This TCR beta chain emerged from a study of T-cell memory formation after mild COVID-19. Study-level background: Largely donor-specific TCR clusters were found.

Researchers used 5'RACE with constant-segment primers to make TCR alpha and TCR beta cDNA libraries that carry sample barcodes and UMIs. TCRdb used MiXCR to reprocess the 5' RACE reads, holding one entry per CDR3 protein. The sample includes about 110,000 distinct CDR3 sequences, roughly a sixth of them seen just once. The CDR3 spans 15 residues. Trimming shortened V by 4 bases and J by 6 bases, and 13 bases separated the two germline ends. In germline, CDR1 is SGHTA, CDR2 FQGTGA. Sequenced: PBMCs or a T cell subset sorted from them (not recorded which). The receptor comes from a man younger than 35 who had mild COVID-19 (a few samples of this study predate the infection). Cell type and time point are not known. The chain joins TRBV7-3 to TRBJ1-6, with D unclear. CDR3 DNA sequence: TGTGCCAGCAGCTCAGGTGGCTGGGGTAATTCACCCCTCCACTTT. Translation: CASSSGGWGNSPLHF.